Detailed here is one TCR beta chain. This sample was taken from a study of blood T cell repertoires in COVID-19. Study details: Italy, Spain and the United States were the sources of the convalescent and acute COVID-19 samples. PBMCs, B-cell-depleted T cells, or T cells provided the cDNA or gDNA that made up the material.

In the original analysis: Nucleated cell number was recorded as an estimate derived from reference gene primer amplification. Data came from immunoSEQ multiplex PCR; TCRdb stores just in-frame clones and leaves some out. The V and J calls and clone size come from that table; D and trimming were worked out from the DNA. The table shows tens of thousands of clones, with about 88% occurring only once. This clonotype was sampled from a human donor in a cohort sampled during active COVID-19. The donor label of this sample is uncertain. The sequenced sample consisted of peripheral blood.

In DNA, the CDR3 is TGCGCCAGCAGTGAGGATGGAGGCCGAAATGAGCAGTTCTTC. Its protein product is CASSEDGGRNEQFF. The chain is built from TRBV10-2 and TRBJ2-1, with D maybe TRBD2 (5 bases). Germline CDR1 is WSHSY and CDR2 is SAAADI. The CDR3 length is 14 residues. With 2 bases removed from V and 7 bases from J, the gap between germline ends came to 12 bases.